Reported below is one T cell receptor (beta chain). Its antigen is still unknown. It has no much larger one-base neighbor in the sample; base qualities were not kept. The data were obtained in a study of T cell responses to AZD1222 COVID-19 vaccine (dated by TCRdb to 2020 to 2022). Some background on the complete study: TCR sequencing was performed for about 250 trial participants, of whom roughly 200 were given two doses of AZD1222 and around 25 were given two doses of MenACWY control vaccine. Enrollment into the trials was organized by age into subgroups of 18-55, 56-69 and 70-plus years, and those subgroups contained roughly 160, 29 and 62 TCR-sequenced participants, respectively. Points the paper makes about the study in general: Conclusions about previously exposed vaccinees were limited because only six AZD1222 recipients were SARS-CoV-2 seropositive at baseline. Nearly half of unique spike-specific TCRs reportedly recognized epitopes outside regions mutated in the B.1.351 and B.1.1.7 variants. Spike-specific TCR breadth and depth rose significantly after two AZD1222 doses compared with day 0 and with MenACWY recipients. Participants were mostly white British and included more females than males, and it was suggested by the authors that clonal diversity may have been underestimated. The 56-69-year group was small, and its depth increase did not reach significance, likely because of low power. CD4 TCRs associated with the vaccine covered the entire spike protein, and the dominant responses were in regions 160-218 and 743-854. No day 14 peak-response samples were available, so repertoires were characterized only after the peak T cell response.

The CDR3 regions of human TCRbeta chains were subjected to immunosequencing. Concerning the study's data processing: TCRs in the repertoires were matched against a reference library of SARS-CoV-2-specific TCRs that had been generated with the MIRA antigen-specificity platform. Breadth was defined as the fraction of unique TCRs that were SARS-CoV-2-associated. Depth was defined as the fraction of total T cells that were SARS-CoV-2-associated. Using the MIRA data, every spike-specific TCR was mapped to the spike region that the TCR reacted to and assigned to either a CD4 or a CD8 class. Log10-transformed breadth and depth values were compared by one-way ANOVA with Sidak's multiple comparisons tests. The source is immuneACCESS, and TCRdb retained only in-frame sequences with V and J called. Part of the clones is not carried over; for the studies checked, unresolved V genes explain less than half of this, and the remainder is unexplained. The V and J calls and the clone size are those of that table, but D and trimming were determined from the DNA. Here the sample has 100,000 to 150,000 clones; more than 85% occur a single time. The ten largest clones take up under 2% of the sample.

CDR1 and CDR2 are drawn from the germline V gene: MNHEY, SVGAGI. The junction shows trimming of 9 bases on V and 6 bases on J, and the gene matches do not reach 9 bases of it. The CDR3 runs 15 amino acids, cysteine and phenylalanine included. Of all the DNA, just the CDR3 is kept, 45 bases in frame from base 1. The time point tag for this specimen amounts to: about 28 days (+/-7) after the second vaccine dose. AZD1222 recipients given second doses at about 4 weeks or at about 12 weeks were pooled, since spike-specific TCR depth and breadth were not found to differ between the two schedules. Vaccinee samples came from UK trials COV001 and COV002, including a single-blind randomized controlled phase 2/3 trial of AZD1222 (ChAdOx1 nCoV-19) in healthy adults. For TCRbeta chain sequencing, PBMC samples from trial participants were taken at day 0 and at day 28 after the second dose.

Sequences were derived from peripheral blood, sampled 28 days after the second AZD1222 dose. This sequence uses TRBV6-5 and TRBJ1-5; the junction holds 12 bases that match TRBD1. The source of this sequence is an adult who received the AZD1222 COVID-19 vaccine. The CDR3 corresponds to CASGTGGGSSQPQHF. The nucleotides read TGTGCCAGTGGGACAGGGGGCGGCTCTAGTCAGCCCCAGCATTTT.